One and the same sample provided the 22 T cell receptor beta chains below, sequenced in a study of blood T cell repertoires in COVID-19 (dated by TCRdb to the early 2020s). The library was obtained by the immunoSEQ multiplex PCR assay. Drawn from immuneACCESS, this table holds only the in-frame rearrangements with V and J called that TCRdb kept. Clones are partly lost; checked studies trace under half to an unresolved V gene and leave the rest unexplained. For this sample the table gives 120,000 to 150,000 clones, of which 80% to 90% were detected only once. The top ten constitute about 2.8% of the sample. The sequenced sample was peripheral blood. These receptors were taken from a human donor with acute or convalescent COVID-19. The donor label of this sample is uncertain.

This clone occurred once. The rearrangement links TRBV10-3 to TRBJ1-2; weak D call: TRBD1 (5 bases). V was clipped by 2 bases and J by 5 bases, with 9 bases between them. The germline CDR1 and CDR2 sequences are ENHRY and SYGVKD. This CDR3 has 13 amino acids. The CDR3 here is CAISEEAGYGYTF. The CDR3 DNA reads TGTGCCATCAGTGAGGAAGCAGGGTATGGCTACACCTTC.

The chain has TRBV19 and TRBJ1-5; D call uncertain. Germline lookup yields CDR1 LNHDA and CDR2 SQIVND (reference sequence). Trimming pared 5 bases from V and 1 base from J, leaving 15 bases between. The CDR3 sequence is 16 residues long. The CDR3, as DNA: TGTGCCAGTAGTGCATCCCCGACTAGAAGCAATCAGCCCCAGCATTTT. It is translated as CASSASPTRSNQPQHF. Looking up the rest from reference TRBV19 and TRBJ1-5 gives the full variable domain: DGGITQSPKYLFRKEGQNVTLSCEQNLNHDAMYWYRQDPGQGLRLIYYSQIVNDFQKGDIAEGYSVSREKKESFPLTVTSAQKNPTAFYLCASSASPTRSNQPQHFGDGTRLSIL.

This rearrangement joins TRBV7-9 to TRBJ2-2; 16 bases line up with TRBD2. Germline assignment: CDR1 SEHNR and CDR2 FQNEAQ (reference sequence). V lost 5 bases, J lost 4 bases, and 4 bases stayed unmatched. The CDR3 loop spans 17 amino acids. The DNA for the CDR3 is TGTGCCAGCAGCCAGGGACTAGCGGGAGGGCTCACCGGGGAGCTGTTTTTT. It is translated as CASSQGLAGGLTGELFF.

The V and J genes are TRBV29-1 and TRBJ2-5; D call uncertain. Germline CDR1 SQVTM, CDR2 ANQGSEA. Trimming removed 7 bases at V and 1 base at J, with 7 bases between. CDR3 length: 11 residues. The CDR3 protein is CSALRQETQYF. The CDR3 DNA is TGCAGCGCACTACGCCAAGAGACCCAGTACTTC.

The rearrangement uses TRBV19 and TRBJ1-4, with TRBD1 matching 7 bases. The CDR3 consists of 15 residues. CDR1 is LNHDA and CDR2 is SQIVND in the germline V gene (reference sequence). Losses at the gene ends were 5 bases for V and 3 bases for J; bases not matched to a gene: 6. In DNA, the CDR3 is TGTGCCAGTAGTCCTCCGGGACAGTCTAATGAAAAACTGTTTTTT. The encoded protein is CASSPPGQSNEKLFF.

The CDR3 region has the DNA TGTGCCAGCACTGGGCTAAGCTCCTACAATGAGCAGTTCTTC. Translating it yields CASTGLSSYNEQFF. The J gene is TRBJ2-1, the V gene TRBV6-6; no definite D call. The V gene's germline CDR1 is MNHNY and CDR2 SVGAGI (reference sequence). The V gene lost 7 bases and the J gene lost 0 bases, with 10 bases spanning the gap. This CDR3 region has 14 residues.

The chain joins TRBV4-3 to TRBJ2-5, with a possible D match to TRBD2 (5 bases). The CDR3 contains 16 residues. Trimming cost V 0 bases and J 8 bases, with 19 bases left between them. CDR1 and CDR2 (germline): LGHNA, YSLEER. In nucleotides, the CDR3 is TGCGCCAGCAGCCAAGATCGAGCGGCACCTACGAATACCCAGTACTTC. Amino acids: CASSQDRAAPTNTQYF.

This chain links TRBV3-1 (or the pseudogene TRBV3-2) with TRBJ1-1; tentative D call: TRBD1 (5 bases). V was cut by 3 bases and J by 0 bases, with 11 bases left in between. This CDR3 contains 15 residues. From germline, CDR1 is LGHDT and CDR2 YNNKEL (reference sequence). The CDR3 is CASSQGGLMNTEAFF. The DNA for the CDR3 is TGTGCCAGCAGCCAGGGGGGACTTATGAACACTGAAGCTTTCTTT.

This clone has a single count. The chain uses TRBV30 and TRBJ1-1; TRBD1 is a possible D gene (5 bases). Germline CDR1 reads GTSNPN; CDR2 reads SVGIG (reference sequence). The V end was cut by 0 bases, the J end by 5 bases, with 13 bases between. The CDR3 length is 14 residues. In DNA, the CDR3 is TGTGCCTGGAGTGTTGGGGCCTGGGGTACTGAAGCTTTCTTT. Translating it yields CAWSVGAWGTEAFF.

This rearrangement joins TRBV5-1 to TRBJ2-5; D ambiguous. This CDR3 is built from 14 residues. The V gene lost 0 bases and the J gene lost 1 base, with 7 bases spanning the gap. The germline V gene encodes CDR1 SGHRS and CDR2 YFSETQ. CDR3 sequence: CASSLVYSQETQYF. The CDR3 DNA follows: TGCGCCAGCAGCTTGGTTTACAGCCAAGAGACCCAGTACTTC.

The chain joins TRBV11-3 to TRBJ2-5, with D perhaps TRBD1 (6 bases). With 1 base removed from V and 3 bases from J, the gap between germline ends came to 12 bases. Germline loops: CDR1 SGHNT, CDR2 YENEEA. The CDR3 spans 15 residues. The CDR3 loop reads CASSLGGGSEETQYF. In DNA, the CDR3 is TGTGCCAGCAGCTTAGGAGGGGGATCCGAAGAGACCCAGTACTTC.

CDR3 protein: CASSLSRSGGGNEQFF. DNA of the CDR3: TGTGCCAGCAGCTTAAGTCGTAGCGGTGGTGGCAATGAGCAGTTCTTC. The V call is TRBV7-9, the J call TRBJ2-1; D might be TRBD2 (6 bases). V was pared by 2 bases and J by 6 bases, with 17 bases between. The CDR3 sequence is 16 residues long. Germline-derived CDR1 and CDR2 are SEHNR and FQNEAQ (reference sequence).

V and J are TRBV11-1 and TRBJ2-1; a possible D gene is TRBD1 (6 bases). V was trimmed by 5 bases and J by 4 bases, leaving 9 bases between them. The CDR3 contains 13 residues. CDR1 and CDR2 (germline): SGHAT, FQDESV (reference sequence). CDR3 nucleotide sequence: TGTGCCAGCAGCCTCGGACAGTACAATGAGCAGTTCTTC. It encodes CASSLGQYNEQFF.

V usage is TRBV3-1 (or the pseudogene TRBV3-2) and J usage is TRBJ2-3, with TRBD1 matching over 8 bases. This CDR3 region has 16 residues. The V gene's germline CDR1 is LGHDT and CDR2 YNNKEL (reference sequence). The J segment lost 2 bases and the V segment lost 3 bases, leaving 7 bases of the junction unmatched. CDR3 sequence (DNA): TGTGCCAGCAGCCACAGACCGGGACAGGTCACAGATACGCAGTATTTT. Protein product: CASSHRPGQVTDTQYF.

The V call is TRBV29-1, the J call TRBJ1-2; D gene uncertain. Germline CDR1 reads SQVTM; CDR2 reads ANQGSEA. V lost 7 bases and J lost 1, with 16 bases in between. The CDR3 contains 14 residues. CDR3 sequence (DNA): TGCAGCGCCACACTATCGACTGATAACTATGGCTACACCTTC. This translates into CSATLSTDNYGYTF.

The chain uses TRBV30 and TRBJ2-1, with 7 bases that match TRBD2. Germline-derived CDR1 and CDR2 are GTSNPN and SVGIG (reference sequence). This CDR3 region has 14 residues. After removal of 8 bases from V and 9 bases from J, the junction contained 16 bases not matched to a gene. Here the CDR3 DNA reads TGTGCCGGCCAAGTGTGGGAGGGCCACAGTGAGCAGTTCTTC. Translation: CAGQVWEGHSEQFF.

This clone was recorded only once. The chain joins TRBV18 to TRBJ2-5; maybe TRBD2 (6 bases). The CDR3 length is 15 residues. V was shortened by 3 bases and J by 5 bases, with 16 bases between the two germline ends. CDR1 and CDR2 (germline): KGHSH, LQKENI. The CDR3 bases are TGTGCCAGCTCACCTGGGACTTACCTGAGGGAGACCCAGTACTTC. Residues: CASSPGTYLRETQYF.

The rearrangement joins TRBV6-6 to TRBJ1-5; 9 bases match TRBD1. Per the germline V gene, CDR1 is MNHNY and CDR2 is SVGAGI (reference sequence). This CDR3 is built from 15 residues. With V trimmed by 6 bases and J by 6 bases, 9 bases remained unmatched. Here the CDR3 DNA reads TGTGCCAGCAGATCGGAGACAGGGGGACGTCAGCCCCAGCATTTT. Its translation is CASRSETGGRQPQHF.

The gene calls are TRBV9 and TRBJ1-2; no definite D call. V was pared by 6 bases and J by 4 bases, with 10 bases between. The CDR3 is 12 amino acids. Looked up from germline, CDR1 is SGDLS and CDR2 is YYNGEE. CDR3 nucleotide sequence: TGTGCCAGCAAGGGCGGAGGCTATGGCTACACCTTC. It encodes CASKGGGYGYTF.

The chain carries TRBV28 and TRBJ2-7; TRBD2 matches 8 bases. Germline assignment: CDR1 MDHEN and CDR2 SYDVKM. Unmatched junction bases numbered 17, after V lost 11 bases and J lost 5 bases. The CDR3 is 15 residues long. As DNA, the CDR3 is TGTGCCCGCCGGGCCCCCGGGCGGGGGGCCCACGAGCAGTACTTC. Translation: CARRAPGRGAHEQYF.

The chain recombines TRBV7-2 with TRBJ2-7, with D perhaps TRBD1 (6 bases). With 0 bases removed from V and 4 bases from J, the gap between germline ends came to 19 bases. Germline CDR1 is SGHTA and CDR2 is FQGNSA. The CDR3 consists of 17 residues. In DNA form, the CDR3 reads TGTGCCAGCAGCTTAGCGGCAGGGGCCCTACACCCTTACGAGCAGTACTTC. Protein: CASSLAAGALHPYEQYF.

The V and J genes are TRBV2 and TRBJ1-1; possibly TRBD1 for D (6 bases). Trimming removed 3 bases from V and 4 bases from J, with 15 bases in between. The CDR3 totals 15 residues. Germline CDR1 and CDR2: SNHLY and FYNNEI. The CDR3 nucleotides read TGTGCCAGCAGTGATGGCCAGGGGCGCATCACTGAAGCTTTCTTT. Translation: CASSDGQGRITEAFF.